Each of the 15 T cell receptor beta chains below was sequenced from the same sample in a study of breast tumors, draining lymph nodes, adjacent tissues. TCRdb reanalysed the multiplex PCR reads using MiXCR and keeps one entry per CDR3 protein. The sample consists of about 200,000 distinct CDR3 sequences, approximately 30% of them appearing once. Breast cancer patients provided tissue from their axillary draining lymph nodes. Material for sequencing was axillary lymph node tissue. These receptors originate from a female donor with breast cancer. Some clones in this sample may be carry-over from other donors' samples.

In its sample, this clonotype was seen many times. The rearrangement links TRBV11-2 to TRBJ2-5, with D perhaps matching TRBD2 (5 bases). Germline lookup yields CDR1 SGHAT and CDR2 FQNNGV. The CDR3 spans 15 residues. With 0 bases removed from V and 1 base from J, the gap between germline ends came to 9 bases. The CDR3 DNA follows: TGTGCCAGCAGCTTAGAGCGGGCTCCCCAAGAGACCCAGTACTTC. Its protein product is CASSLERAPQETQYF.

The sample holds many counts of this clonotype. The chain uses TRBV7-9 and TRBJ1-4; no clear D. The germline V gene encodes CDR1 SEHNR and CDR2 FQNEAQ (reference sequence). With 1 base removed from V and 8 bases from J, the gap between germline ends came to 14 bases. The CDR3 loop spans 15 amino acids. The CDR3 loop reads CASSLEFGSWEKLFF. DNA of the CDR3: TGTGCCAGCAGCTTAGAGTTTGGGAGTTGGGAAAAACTGTTTTTT.

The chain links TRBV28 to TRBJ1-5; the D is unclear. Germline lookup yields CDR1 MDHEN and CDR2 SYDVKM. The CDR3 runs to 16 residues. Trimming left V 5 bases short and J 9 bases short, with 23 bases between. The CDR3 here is CASSRSGQAGRGPQHF. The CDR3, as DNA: TGTGCCAGCAGTCGGTCCGGGCAGGCTGGCCGGGGGCCCCAGCATTTT.

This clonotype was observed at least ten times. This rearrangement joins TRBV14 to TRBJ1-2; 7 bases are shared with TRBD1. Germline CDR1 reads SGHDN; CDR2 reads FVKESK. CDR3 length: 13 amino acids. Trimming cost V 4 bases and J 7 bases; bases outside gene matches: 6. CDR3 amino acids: CASSPGTVGGYTF. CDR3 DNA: TGTGCCAGCAGCCCAGGGACAGTTGGTGGCTACACCTTC.

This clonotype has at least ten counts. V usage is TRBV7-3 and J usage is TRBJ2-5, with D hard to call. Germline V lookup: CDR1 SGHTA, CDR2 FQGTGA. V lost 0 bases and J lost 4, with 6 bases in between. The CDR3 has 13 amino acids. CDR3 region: CASSLTTGETQYF. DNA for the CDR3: TGTGCCAGCAGCTTAACGACGGGAGAGACCCAGTACTTC.

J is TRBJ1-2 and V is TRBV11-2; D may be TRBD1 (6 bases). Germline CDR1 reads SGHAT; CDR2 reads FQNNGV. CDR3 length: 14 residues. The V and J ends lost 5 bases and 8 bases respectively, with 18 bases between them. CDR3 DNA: TGTGCCAGCAGCGCACAGGGAACGGCGCGAGGCTACACCTTC. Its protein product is CASSAQGTARGYTF.

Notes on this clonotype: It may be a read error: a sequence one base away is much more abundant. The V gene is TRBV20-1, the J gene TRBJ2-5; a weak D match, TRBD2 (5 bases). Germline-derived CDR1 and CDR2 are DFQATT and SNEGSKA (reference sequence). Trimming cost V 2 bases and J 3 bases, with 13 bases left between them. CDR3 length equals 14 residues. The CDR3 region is CSARPPGIKETQYF. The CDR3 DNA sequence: TGCAGTGCTAGACCTCCGGGGATCAAAGAGACCCAGTACTTC.

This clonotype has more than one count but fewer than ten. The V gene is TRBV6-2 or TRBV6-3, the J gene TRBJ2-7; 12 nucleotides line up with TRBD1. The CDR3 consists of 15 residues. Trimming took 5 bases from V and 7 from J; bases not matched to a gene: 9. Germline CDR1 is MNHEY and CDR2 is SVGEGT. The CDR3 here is CASSPPGTGGGEQYF. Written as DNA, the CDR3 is TGTGCCAGCAGTCCCCCCGGGACAGGGGGCGGGGAGCAGTACTTC.

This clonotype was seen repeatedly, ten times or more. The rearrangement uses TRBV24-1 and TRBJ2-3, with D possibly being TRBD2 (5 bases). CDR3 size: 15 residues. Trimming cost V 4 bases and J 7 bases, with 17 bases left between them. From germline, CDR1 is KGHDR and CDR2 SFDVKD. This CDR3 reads CATSDGGMDSYTQYF. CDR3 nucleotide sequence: TGTGCCACCAGTGACGGTGGGATGGACTCCTATACGCAGTATTTT.

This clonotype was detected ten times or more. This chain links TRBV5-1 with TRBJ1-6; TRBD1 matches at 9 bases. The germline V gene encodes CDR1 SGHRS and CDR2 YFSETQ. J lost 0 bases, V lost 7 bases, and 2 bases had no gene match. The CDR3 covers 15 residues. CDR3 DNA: TGCGCCAGCGCGACAGGGGGCTCCTATAATTCACCCCTCCACTTT. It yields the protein CASATGGSYNSPLHF.

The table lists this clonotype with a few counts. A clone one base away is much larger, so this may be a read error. CDR3 sequence: CASSHSAGSGANVLTF. CDR3 nucleotide sequence: TGTGCCAGCAGTCACTCAGCAGGCTCTGGGGCCAACGTCCTGACTTTC. The chain uses TRBV6-4 and TRBJ2-6; D call uncertain. The CDR3 is made up of 16 amino acids. Germline CDR1 MRHNA, CDR2 SNTAGT.

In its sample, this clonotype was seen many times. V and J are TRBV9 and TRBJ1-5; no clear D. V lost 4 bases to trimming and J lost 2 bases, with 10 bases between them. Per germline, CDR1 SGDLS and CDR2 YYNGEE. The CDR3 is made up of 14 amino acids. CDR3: CASSPGPGNQPQHF. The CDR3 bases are TGTGCCAGCAGCCCAGGCCCCGGCAATCAGCCCCAGCATTTT.

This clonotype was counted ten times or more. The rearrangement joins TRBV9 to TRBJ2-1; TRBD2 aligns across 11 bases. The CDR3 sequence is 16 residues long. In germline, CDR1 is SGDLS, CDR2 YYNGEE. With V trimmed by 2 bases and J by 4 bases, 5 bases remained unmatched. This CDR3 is CASSVSGGAEYNEQFF. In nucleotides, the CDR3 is TGTGCCAGCAGCGTTAGCGGGGGGGCGGAATACAATGAGCAGTTCTTC.

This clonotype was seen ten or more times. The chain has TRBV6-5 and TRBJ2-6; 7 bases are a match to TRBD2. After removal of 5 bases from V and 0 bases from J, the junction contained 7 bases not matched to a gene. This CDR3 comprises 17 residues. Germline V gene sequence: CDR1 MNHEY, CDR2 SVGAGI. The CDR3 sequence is CASSPRWEGSGANVLTF. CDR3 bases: TGTGCCAGCAGTCCCCGATGGGAGGGCTCTGGGGCCAACGTCCTGACTTTC.

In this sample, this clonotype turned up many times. The CDR3 loop reads CASSPPSSGVTGELFF. The CDR3 nucleotides are TGTGCCAGCTCACCACCTTCTAGCGGGGTCACCGGGGAGCTGTTTTTT. This chain joins TRBV18 and TRBJ2-2, with 9 bases that match TRBD2. The V segment lost 0 bases and the J segment 4 bases; nucleotides outside the gene matches: 3. Germline V gene lookup returns CDR1 KGHSH and CDR2 LQKENI. The CDR3 length is 16 residues. Supplemented by reference TRBV18 and TRBJ2-2, the full variable domain reads NAGVMQNPRHLVRRRGQEARLRCSPMKGHSHVYWYRQLPEEGLKFMVYLQKENIIDESGMPKERFSAEFPKEGPSILRIQQVVRGDSAAYFCASSPPSSGVTGELFFGEGSRLTVL.